This record concerns one T cell receptor (beta chain) sequence. The data are from a study of blood T cell repertoires in COVID-19. On the study more broadly: Italy, Spain and the United States were the sources of the convalescent and acute COVID-19 samples. T cells, B-cell-depleted T cells, or PBMCs provided the cDNA or gDNA that served as material.

Authors' analysis steps: Nucleated cell counts were estimated from reference gene primer amplification. Measured with immunoSEQ multiplex PCR; TCRdb has only the in-frame clones, and not every one. That table supplies the V and J calls and clone size; D and trimming were determined from the DNA. Of around 150,000 clones in the sample, 90% are singletons; the top ten hold over 15%. Germline V gene data show CDR1 as SNHLY and CDR2 as FYNNEI. The CDR3 spans 14 residues. The junction had 12 bases not matched to a gene; V was cut back by 6 bases and J by 8 bases. Sequenced sample: peripheral blood. The V gene is TRBV2, the J gene TRBJ1-2; 7 bases are shared with TRBD1. This receptor was obtained from a man aged 55-75 years with active or convalescent COVID-19. This CDR3 reads CASSPQTGTKGYTF. DNA for the CDR3: TGTGCCAGCAGCCCCCAGACAGGGACGAAGGGCTACACCTTC.